This paragraph covers one TCR beta chain sequence. This sample is drawn from a study of shared clonotypes between healthy human individuals. On the study more broadly: In total, the donors were a couple of women and a few men aged 18 to 49. CD4 naive cells filled three plates per donor, CD4 memory three, CD8 naive two and CD8 memory one.

Selected positively for CCR7 and CD45RO-negative, naive CD8 cells excluded terminally differentiated effector memory CD45RA+ cells. DNA at about 0.2 ug, 25,000 to 35,000 T cell genomes, went into sorted-subset replicate PCRs. Data came from immunoSEQ multiplex PCR; TCRdb stores just in-frame clones and leaves some out. This sample has roughly 2.1 million clones, with around 93% found just once. The CDR3 consists of 14 residues. Germline assignment: CDR1 SGHAT and CDR2 FQNNGV. V dropped 5 bases and J dropped 4 bases, with 12 bases sitting between them. The receptor comes from a man aged 18 to 30 in good health. Some clones in this sample may be carry-over from other donors' samples. This chain uses TRBV11-2 with TRBJ2-1; D gene uncertain. Input material: naive CD8+ T cells from PBMCs. The CDR3 DNA sequence: TGTGCCAGCAGCCCCCGGAACCAGTACAATGAGCAGTTCTTC. Protein: CASSPRNQYNEQFF.